Listed below are T cell receptor beta chains from one sample, sequenced in a study of blood T cell repertoires in COVID-19. Sequencing used immunoSEQ multiplex PCR; TCRdb keeps in-frame clones, though not all of them. The sample gives around 24,000 clones, more than 65% of which show up once; around 55% is in the top ten. Sample: peripheral blood. The receptors come from a man aged 45-60 years with active or convalescent COVID-19. Each CDR3 is given with its conserved first and last residue. D genes are given only for firm matches. Clone sizes are given selectively: once, few, many, or a class where the clone is expanded.

clone_size	d_call	v_call	j_call	cdr3_aa	cdr3_nt
-	-	TRBV28	TRBJ1-5	CASSPGGRKPQHF	TGTGCCAGCAGTCCGGGGGGCAGAAAGCCCCAGCATTTT
few	-	TRBV10-1	TRBJ2-2	CASSEGAGELFF	TGCGCCAGCAGTGAAGGGGCCGGGGAGCTGTTTTTT
-	TRBD1	TRBV18	TRBJ2-6	CASSGPGTGPIRSGANVLTF	TGTGCCAGCTCAGGACCCGGGACAGGGCCCATTAGATCTGGGGCCAACGTCCTGACTTTC
-	TRBD1	TRBV4-2	TRBJ2-5	CASSPGTVLETQYF	TGTGCCAGCAGCCCCGGGACAGTACTCGAGACCCAGTACTTC
-	-	TRBV21-1	TRBJ1-5	CASSPRRVRQPQHF	TGTGCCAGCAGCCCTCGCAGGGTTCGTCAGCCCCAGCATTTT
once	TRBD1	TRBV6-6	TRBJ2-5	CASSTGTAQETQYF	TGTGCCAGCAGTACCGGGACAGCACAAGAGACCCAGTACTTC
-	TRBD1	TRBV6-4	TRBJ2-1	CASSEETGGYNEQFF	TGTGCCAGCAGTGAAGAGACAGGGGGCTACAATGAGCAGTTCTTC
-	TRBD2	TRBV6-6	TRBJ2-1	CASIDSGGSYNEQFF	TGTGCCAGCATTGATAGCGGGGGGTCCTACAATGAGCAGTTCTTC
-	-	TRBV2	TRBJ2-3	CASSEAGGPSTQYF	TGTGCCAGCAGTGAAGCGGGGGGGCCAAGTACGCAGTATTTT
-	TRBD1	TRBV5-1	TRBJ1-4	CASSLGSGTGGSLNEKLFF	TGCGCCAGCAGCTTGGGCTCGGGGACAGGGGGCAGCCTTAATGAAAAACTGTTTTTT
-	TRBD1	TRBV10-3	TRBJ2-7	CAISDVGTGRGYEQYF	TGTGCCATCAGTGATGTCGGGACAGGGAGGGGCTACGAGCAGTACTTC
-	TRBD2	TRBV30	TRBJ2-1	CAWINLAGGNEQFF	TGTGCCTGGATTAATCTAGCGGGAGGGAATGAGCAGTTCTTC
-	-	TRBV5-6	TRBJ1-2	CASSLGGPDYGYTF	TGTGCCAGCAGCTTGGGGGGGCCGGACTATGGCTACACCTTC
-	-	TRBV11-2	TRBJ2-1	CASSSTGQGKNNEQFF	TGTGCCAGCAGCTCAACCGGTCAGGGTAAAAACAATGAGCAGTTCTTC
-	TRBD1	TRBV9	TRBJ1-1	CASSSGTGMNTEAFF	TGTGCCAGCAGCTCAGGGACAGGGATGAACACTGAAGCTTTCTTT
once	-	TRBV6-5	TRBJ1-1	CASSYSQGIGEAFF	TGTGCCAGCAGTTATTCCCAGGGGATCGGTGAAGCTTTCTTT